This TCR beta chain was recorded in a study of T cell responses to AZD1222 COVID-19 vaccine. Assay used: immunoSEQ multiplex PCR; TCRdb lists only in-frame clones, some missing. Seen here are about 100,000 clones, 80% to 95% observed once, and the top ten hold approximately 9%. A remark on this clone: The antigen is not known.

The study, taken as a whole, reports: In the spike-specific TCR repertoire, nearly half reportedly target unmutated variant regions. Clonal diversity was possibly underestimated, and the donors were mostly white British, with more females. Receipt of two AZD1222 doses was followed by a rise in Spike-specific TCR breadth and depth. Dominant CD4 TCR responses targeted spike regions 160-218 and 743-854.

CDR1 is GTSNPN, CDR2 SVGIG, per germline (reference sequence). The CDR3 extends over 13 amino acids. V lost 2 bases, J lost 11 bases, and 15 bases lay in between. The V call is TRBV30, the J call TRBJ1-4, with TRBD1 as a possible D gene (6 bases). Source: peripheral blood, taken 28 days after the second AZD1222 dose. This clonotype was sampled from an adult who received the AZD1222 COVID-19 vaccine. The CDR3 DNA is TGTGCCTGGAGTCAGAACAGGGCGCGTAAACTGTTTTTT. The encoded protein is CAWSQNRARKLFF. Based on the CDR3 plus reference TRBV30 and TRBJ1-4, the full variable domain is SQTIHQWPATLVQPVGSPLSLECTVEGTSNPNLYWYRQAAGRGLQLLFYSVGIGQISSEVPQNLSASRPQDRQFILSSKKLLLSDSGFYLCAWSQNRARKLFFGSGTQLSVL.